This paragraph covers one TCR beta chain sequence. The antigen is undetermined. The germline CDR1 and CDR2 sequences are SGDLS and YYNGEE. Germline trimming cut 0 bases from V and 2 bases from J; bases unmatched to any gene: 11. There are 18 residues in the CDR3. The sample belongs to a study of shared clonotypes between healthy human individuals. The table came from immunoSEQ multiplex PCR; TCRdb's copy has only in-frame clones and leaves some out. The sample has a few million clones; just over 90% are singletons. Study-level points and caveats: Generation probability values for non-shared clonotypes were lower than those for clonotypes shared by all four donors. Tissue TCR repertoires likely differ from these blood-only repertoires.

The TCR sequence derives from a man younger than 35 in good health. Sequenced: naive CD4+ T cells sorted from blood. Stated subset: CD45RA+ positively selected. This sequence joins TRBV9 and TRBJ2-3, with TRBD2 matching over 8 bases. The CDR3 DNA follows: TGTGCCAGCAGCGTAGATCCCTTCGGGGGGGCGAACACAGATACGCAGTATTTT. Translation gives CASSVDPFGGANTDTQYF.